This T cell receptor (beta chain) appears in the sequencing data of a study of T-cell reconstitution after alpha-beta-depleted transplantation in children. This clonotype was detected ten times or more. The antigen is undetermined. CDR3 length: 16 residues. J lost 5 bases, V lost 6 bases, and 10 bases had no gene match. Preparation of the TCRbeta library used unique molecular identifiers. Via MiXCR, TCRdb re-called the PCR reads, giving one row per CDR3 protein. The sample lists over 5,500 distinct CDR3 sequences, around 10% occurring once. General study points: Diversity and T-cell counts at one year after transplant derived mostly from new T cells.

The source of this sequence is a child less than two years old who had a stem cell transplant for acute myeloid leukemia, so the T cells may come from the graft donor. V gene TRBV12-3 or TRBV12-4 combines with J gene TRBJ1-6, with 7 nucleotides matching TRBD1. Sequencing was performed on PBMCs, mostly from graft donor cells, taken 180 days after TCRalphabeta/CD19-depleted stem cell transplant. The CDR3 DNA sequence: TGTGCCAGCAGCCCTGATTCGGGGACAGATAATTCACCCCTCCACTTT. This gives the protein CASSPDSGTDNSPLHF.